This passage covers 15 T cell receptor beta chains from one sample sequenced in a study of metastatic and nonmetastatic thyroid tumors. TCRdb reprocessed the PCR reads via MiXCR. Here the sample spans over 9,000 clones, roughly 12% being singletons. Not a single patient had been given any form of treatment at any point before undergoing thyroid surgery. The material sequenced was blood. The receptors derive from a female donor with papillary thyroid cancer or a benign thyroid nodule (not recorded which). Some clones in this sample may be carry-over from other donors' samples.

This clone has at least ten counts. This chain links TRBV4-2 with TRBJ1-5; TRBD1 matches at 8 bases. The CDR3 length is 14 residues. The trim removed 4 bases at V and 5 bases at J, leaving 4 bases unmatched. Germline CDR1 and CDR2: LGHNA and YNFKEQ. CDR3 sequence reads: CASSPTGVDQPQHF. CDR3 nucleotide sequence: TGTGCCAGCAGCCCGACAGGGGTTGATCAGCCCCAGCATTTT.

This clone is deemed medium-sized. J is TRBJ1-6 and V is TRBV6-1, with D tentatively TRBD1 (6 bases). CDR3 length: 11 amino acids. V dropped 5 bases and J dropped 12 bases, with 8 bases sitting between them. Germline V gives CDR1 MNHNS, CDR2 SASEGT. Written as DNA, the CDR3 is TGTGCCAGCAGTACAGGGAGACCCCTCCACTTT. This codes for CASSTGRPLHF.

This clone was detected ten times or more. The rearrangement joins TRBV19 to TRBJ1-2, with D uncertain. This CDR3 contains 16 residues. CDR1 is LNHDA, CDR2 SQIVND, per germline (reference sequence). Trimming left V 3 bases short and J 3 bases short, with 17 bases between. The CDR3: CASSIFPADWYYGYTF. The DNA for the CDR3 is TGTGCCAGTAGTATTTTTCCGGCAGACTGGTACTATGGCTACACCTTC. Full variable domain (missing parts from reference TRBV19 and TRBJ1-2): DGGITQSPKYLFRKEGQNVTLSCEQNLNHDAMYWYRQDPGQGLRLIYYSQIVNDFQKGDIAEGYSVSREKKESFPLTVTSAQKNPTAFYLCASSIFPADWYYGYTFGSGTRLTVV.

This clone was detected ten times or more. This sequence joins TRBV18 and TRBJ1-4; 7 bases are shared with TRBD1. CDR1 KGHSH and CDR2 LQKENI come from the germline V gene. V gave up 3 bases and J gave up 2 bases; unmatched junction bases: 6. This CDR3 contains 16 residues. This CDR3 is CASSPAQGLTNEKLFF. The CDR3 coding sequence is TGTGCCAGCTCACCGGCACAGGGGTTGACTAATGAAAAACTGTTTTTT.

This clone was recorded many times. A much bigger clone sits one base away, suggesting this may be a read error. V is TRBV19 and J is TRBJ2-1; TRBD2 aligns across 8 bases. J was trimmed by 1 base and V by 10 bases; bases with no gene match: 3. Germline values: CDR1 LNHDA, CDR2 SQIVND (reference sequence). The length of the CDR3 is 13 residues. For the CDR3, the DNA is TGTGCCACTGGCGGGGGGTCCTACAATGAGCAGTTCTTC. It translates to CATGGGSYNEQFF.

In this sample, this clone turned up many times. The CDR3 reads CASSLGGGNTEAFF. CDR3 coding DNA: TGTGCCAGCAGCTTGGGGGGGGGTAACACTGAAGCTTTCTTT. The J gene is TRBJ1-1, the V gene TRBV5-4; TRBD1 might be the D (5 bases). V lost 0 bases and J 2 bases, leaving 8 bases between the germline ends. This CDR3 spans 14 amino acids. The germline V gene encodes CDR1 SGHNT and CDR2 YYREEE (reference sequence).

This clone showed up many times. This chain uses TRBV6-1 with TRBJ1-1, with 8 bases that match TRBD1. The ends lost 6 bases at V and 4 bases at J; junction bases unmatched: 7. Per the germline V gene, CDR1 is MNHNS and CDR2 is SASEGT. CDR3 length equals 14 residues. The DNA for the CDR3 is TGTGCCAGCAGAAACCACAGGGGGGGCACTGAAGCTTTCTTT. It translates to CASRNHRGGTEAFF.

There are many counts of this clone. The gene calls are TRBV19 and TRBJ2-1; 7 bases line up with TRBD2. The CDR3 totals 16 residues. Per the germline V gene, CDR1 is LNHDA and CDR2 is SQIVND (reference sequence). V lost 6 bases and J lost 6; bases outside the gene matches: 14. CDR3 in DNA: TGTGCCAGTAGCGGGGGATCAGCGGGGTGGATCAATGAGCAGTTCTTC. It codes for CASSGGSAGWINEQFF.

This clone was picked up one time. This rearrangement joins TRBV20-1 to TRBJ1-1; D possibly corresponds to TRBD1 (6 bases). Between the trimmed V and J ends, which lost 5 bases and 6 bases, there was a span of 10 bases. Germline CDR1 and CDR2: DFQATT and SNEGSKA (reference sequence). The CDR3 is 11 residues long. This CDR3 is CSAGTIAEAFF. The CDR3 DNA is TGCAGTGCTGGGACAATCGCTGAAGCTTTCTTT.

By sample fraction, this clone is medium-sized (0.01 to 0.1%). The chain combines TRBV6-1 with TRBJ1-5; D uncertain. This CDR3 has 17 residues. Germline V gives CDR1 MNHNS, CDR2 SASEGT. V lost 2 bases and J 0 bases, leaving 14 bases between the germline ends. CDR3 region: CASSETVSDYSNQPQHF. The DNA for the CDR3 is TGTGCCAGCAGTGAAACGGTCAGCGATTATAGCAATCAGCCCCAGCATTTT.

The DNA of the CDR3 is TGTGCCAGCAGCTTGTTAGGGGATGCCGGGGAGCTGTTTTTT. Translated, it gives CASSLLGDAGELFF. The V gene is TRBV5-5, the J gene TRBJ2-2, with TRBD1 as a possible D gene (5 bases). The CDR3 consists of 14 residues. Trimming left V 1 base short and J 6 bases short, with 10 bases between. Germline lookup yields CDR1 SGHKS and CDR2 YYEKEE (reference sequence).

The rearrangement uses TRBV15 and TRBJ1-2; D might be TRBD1 (6 bases). The germline V gene has CDR1 LNHNV and CDR2 YYDKDF (reference sequence). Trimming shortened V by 4 bases and J by 4 bases, and 7 bases separated the two germline ends. This CDR3 has 12 amino acids. The CDR3 loop reads CATSTDSYGYTF. As DNA, the CDR3 is TGTGCCACCAGCACGGACAGCTATGGCTACACCTTC.

This chain joins TRBV11-2 and TRBJ2-5, with TRBD2 as a possible D gene (7 bases). The V end was cut by 5 bases, the J end by 1 base, with 20 bases between. CDR3 length: 17 residues. Germline CDR1 reads SGHAT; CDR2 reads FQNNGV. This CDR3 reads CASSDSEGGGPQETQYF. The CDR3 region has the DNA TGTGCCAGCAGCGATTCTGAGGGGGGAGGGCCCCAAGAGACCCAGTACTTC.

This clone is labeled medium-sized (0.01 to 0.1%). V gene TRBV18 combines with J gene TRBJ2-5; maybe TRBD2 (6 bases). Trimming removed 0 bases from V and 5 bases from J, with 13 bases in between. CDR1 is KGHSH, CDR2 LQKENI, per germline. The CDR3 is 15 residues long. The CDR3 is CASSPPTGVGETQYF. CDR3 sequence (DNA): TGTGCCAGCTCACCACCTACGGGAGTTGGGGAGACCCAGTACTTC.

This clone has a count of ten or more. The chain uses TRBV27 and TRBJ2-7; D call uncertain. CDR1 and CDR2 (germline): MNHEY, SMNVEV (reference sequence). V lost 1 base and J 0 bases, leaving 10 bases between the germline ends. CDR3 length: 15 amino acids. The CDR3 DNA reads TGTGCCAGCAGTTTATGGGCCTCAAGCTCCTACGAGCAGTACTTC. Translation: CASSLWASSSYEQYF.